A single T cell receptor beta chain is shown here with its context. The data derive from a study of blood T cell repertoires in COVID-19. Turning to the study itself: COVID-19 samples from acute and convalescent phases originated in the United States, Italy and Spain. T cells, B-cell-depleted T cells, or PBMCs provided the cDNA or gDNA that served as material.

The CDR3 extends over 16 amino acids. Germline CDR1 is SGHDT and CDR2 is YYEEEE. V lost 1 base, J lost 0 bases, and 4 bases stayed unmatched. Original processing notes: Reference gene primer amplification gave estimated nucleated cell counts. Clones were sequenced by immunoSEQ multiplex PCR, and TCRdb holds only the in-frame ones, with some missing. The V and J calls and clone size were taken over from that table, and D and trimming were inferred from the DNA. The sample yields about 92,000 clones, about 70% seen once. This rearrangement joins TRBV5-6 to TRBJ1-1, with 9 bases lining up with TRBD1. The sample taken for sequencing was peripheral blood. The TCR sequence derives from a woman in her sixties in a cohort sampled during active or convalescent COVID-19. CDR3 coding DNA: TGTGCCAGCAGCTTGCGGACAGGGGTCATGAACACTGAAGCTTTCTTT. Protein sequence: CASSLRTGVMNTEAFF.